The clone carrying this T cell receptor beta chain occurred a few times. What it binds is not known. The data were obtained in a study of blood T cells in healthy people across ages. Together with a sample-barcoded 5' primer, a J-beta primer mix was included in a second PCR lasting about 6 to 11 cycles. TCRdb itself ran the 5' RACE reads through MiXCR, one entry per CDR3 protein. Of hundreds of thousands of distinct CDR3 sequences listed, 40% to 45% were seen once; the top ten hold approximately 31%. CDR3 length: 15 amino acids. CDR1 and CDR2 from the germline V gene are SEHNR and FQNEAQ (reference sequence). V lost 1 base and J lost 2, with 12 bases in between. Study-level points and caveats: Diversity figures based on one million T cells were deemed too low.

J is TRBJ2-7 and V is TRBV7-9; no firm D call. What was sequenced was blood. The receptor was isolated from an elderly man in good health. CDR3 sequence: CASSLELRPAYEQYF. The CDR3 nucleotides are TGTGCCAGCAGCTTAGAGCTTAGGCCTGCCTACGAGCAGTACTTC.